The 14 T cell receptor beta chains below come from one sample, sequenced in a study of brain T cells in children with intractable seizures. Profiling relied on immunoSEQ multiplex PCR, and the TCRdb table lists in-frame clones only, not all of them. The data show approximately 110,000 clones, 85% to 95% seen once. Here the sequenced sample was peripheral blood, taken at surgery. The origin of the receptors is a boy in the first two years of life with hemimegalencephaly and intractable seizures.

The chain joins TRBV28 to TRBJ2-3; D not certain. V shed 6 bases and J shed 4 bases, with 11 bases lying between them. This CDR3 comprises 13 residues. Germline CDR1 MDHEN, CDR2 SYDVKM. For the CDR3, the DNA is TGTGCCAGCAGGCCGTACAACGCAGATACGCAGTATTTT. Protein product: CASRPYNADTQYF.

V usage is TRBV4-3 and J usage is TRBJ1-4; D not certain. The CDR3 covers 17 residues. Germline-derived CDR1 and CDR2 are LGHNA and YSLEER. V was trimmed by 4 bases and J by 5 bases, leaving 20 bases between them. The CDR3 DNA follows: TGCGCCAGCAGCCGCCTCCACGAGAGGAGGTTGAATGAAAAACTGTTTTTT. This sequence encodes CASSRLHERRLNEKLFF.

V and J are TRBV5-4 and TRBJ2-7; D unresolved. This CDR3 is 14 amino acids long. Per the germline V gene, CDR1 is SGHNT and CDR2 is YYREEE (reference sequence). Trimming took 1 base from V and 2 from J, leaving 10 bases between them. Here the CDR3 DNA reads TGTGCCAGCAGCTTGTTTGCAGTTACCTACGAGCAGTACTTC. It is translated as CASSLFAVTYEQYF.

V gene TRBV4-2 combines with J gene TRBJ2-7; tentatively, D is TRBD2 (5 bases). The V end was cut by 4 bases, the J end by 6 bases, with 13 bases between. Germline assignment: CDR1 LGHNA and CDR2 YNFKEQ. This CDR3 region has 13 residues. CDR3 in DNA: TGTGCCAGCAGCCGACGCGCCGGGGTCGAGCAGTACTTC. It translates to CASSRRAGVEQYF.

The chain links TRBV12-3 or TRBV12-4 to TRBJ2-2; D not certain. This CDR3 region has 13 residues. Trimming took off 4 bases at V and 3 bases at J, with 6 bases between the two ends. In nucleotides, the CDR3 is TGTGCCAGCAGTTGGATCTACACCGGGGAGCTGTTTTTT. Translation: CASSWIYTGELFF.

The chain uses TRBV24-1 and TRBJ1-1; D remains ambiguous. The CDR3 length is 14 residues. V lost 3 bases to trimming and J lost 4 bases, with 11 bases between them. Germline V gene data show CDR1 as KGHDR and CDR2 as SFDVKD. The chain's CDR3 is CATSDPEVGTEAFF. The CDR3 DNA is TGTGCCACCAGTGATCCGGAGGTTGGCACTGAAGCTTTCTTT.

The chain is built from TRBV9 and TRBJ2-4, with 9 bases fitting TRBD1. V lost 7 bases to trimming and J lost 6 bases; unmatched junction nucleotides: 8. The CDR3 is made up of 14 amino acids. Germline V gene data show CDR1 as SGDLS and CDR2 as YYNGEE. The CDR3 protein is CASPHPGQGNIQYF. The CDR3 nucleotides read TGTGCCAGCCCCCACCCGGGACAGGGAAACATTCAGTACTTC. Combining the CDR3 with reference TRBV9 and TRBJ2-4 gives the whole variable domain DSGVTQTPKHLITATGQRVTLRCSPRSGDLSVYWYQQSLDQGLQFLIQYYNGEERAKGNILERFSAQQFPDLHSELNLSSLELGDSALYFCASPHPGQGNIQYFGAGTRLSVL.

This chain links TRBV18 with TRBJ2-1; possible D gene TRBD2, 6 bases. V lost 3 bases and J 2 bases, leaving 20 bases between the germline ends. There are 18 residues in the CDR3. Germline lookup yields CDR1 KGHSH and CDR2 LQKENI. The CDR3 here is CASSPDPLAGITYNEQFF. The CDR3 DNA follows: TGTGCCAGCTCACCGGACCCCCTGGCGGGAATCACCTACAATGAGCAGTTCTTC.

The chain employs TRBV6-2 or TRBV6-3 and TRBJ2-2; 7 bases are a match to TRBD2. Germline assignment: CDR1 MNHEY and CDR2 SVGEGT. The CDR3 is 16 residues long. The V and J ends lost 7 bases and 2 bases, in that order; junction bases with no gene match: 10. CDR3 in DNA: TGTGCCAGCACCCCGGGCGGGAGTTTAAACACCGGGGAGCTGTTTTTT. Protein product: CASTPGGSLNTGELFF.

This chain links TRBV7-9 with TRBJ2-2; 11 bases fit TRBD2. CDR3 length equals 16 residues. The germline gives CDR1 SEHNR, CDR2 FQNEAQ (reference sequence). Losses at the gene ends were 4 bases for V and 3 bases for J; bases not matched to a gene: 4. Here the CDR3 DNA reads TGTGCCAGCAGCTCCACTAGCGGGAGCTACACCGGGGAGCTGTTTTTT. Its protein product is CASSSTSGSYTGELFF.

The chain recombines TRBV24-1 with TRBJ1-5; TRBD1 is a possible D gene (5 bases). CDR3 length: 14 residues. Trimming stripped 5 bases from V and 3 bases from J, with 10 bases between. Germline lookup yields CDR1 KGHDR and CDR2 SFDVKD. The DNA of the CDR3 is TGTGCCACCAGTGGCCAGACAGACAATCAGCCCCAGCATTTT. Its protein product is CATSGQTDNQPQHF.

The genes are TRBV27 and TRBJ2-7; 9 nucleotides agree with TRBD2. Looked up from germline, CDR1 is MNHEY and CDR2 is SMNVEV (reference sequence). The CDR3 spans 14 residues. J lost 3 bases, V lost 7 bases, and 7 bases had no gene match. The CDR3 DNA sequence: TGTGCCAGCAATTCCGTTAGCGGGAGCTACGAGCAGTACTTC. Protein sequence: CASNSVSGSYEQYF.

The chain couples TRBV7-9 to TRBJ2-3; TRBD2 is a possible D gene (5 bases). Trimming removed 2 bases at V and 7 bases at J, with 16 bases between. From germline, CDR1 is SEHNR and CDR2 FQNEAQ (reference sequence). The CDR3 covers 15 residues. DNA for the CDR3: TGTGCCAGCAGCTTAATTGGGGAGCTTCTGTATACGCAGTATTTT. This translates into CASSLIGELLYTQYF.

The DNA of the CDR3 is TGTGCCTGGGATATACCGATCAATTCACCCCTCCACTTT. Protein product: CAWDIPINSPLHF. This chain links TRBV30 with TRBJ1-6; no definite D call. The CDR3 loop spans 13 amino acids. Per germline, CDR1 GTSNPN and CDR2 SVGIG (reference sequence). V was clipped by 5 bases and J by 7 bases, with 12 bases between them.